This TCR beta chain was documented in a study of early T cells in non-severe SARS-CoV-2 infection. The overall study: Chains from this unsorted whole-blood bulk RNA could not be paired.

Individually, cDNA molecules had unique molecular identifiers attached to them. MiXCR, applied by TCRdb to the 5' RACE reads, yields one record per CDR3 protein. The sample shows around 99,000 distinct CDR3 sequences, 16% of them seen only once. The CDR3 consists of 16 residues. The V end was cut by 5 bases, the J end by 2 bases, with 16 bases between. Germline assignment: CDR1 SGHTA and CDR2 FQGNSA. Specimen: whole blood, collected at baseline. V gene TRBV7-2 combines with J gene TRBJ2-1; D might be TRBD2 (6 bases). This TCR derives from an adult who was a healthcare worker with PCR-confirmed SARS-CoV-2 infection or an uninfected control (not recorded which). The CDR3 coding sequence is TGTGCCAGCAGCACCTTGGACTATCTTACCTACAATGAGCAGTTCTTC. Its translation: CASSTLDYLTYNEQFF.